This T cell receptor beta chain was sequenced for a study of T cell responses to AZD1222 COVID-19 vaccine. Study-level results: At study baseline, merely about 6 AZD1222 recipients were seropositive. Donors were largely white British and mainly female; clonal diversity was possibly underestimated. Unmutated variant regions are reportedly targeted by nearly half of spike-specific TCRs. It was only after the peak T cell response that any repertoires were sampled.

Sequencing was performed with immunoSEQ multiplex PCR; in TCRdb, only in-frame clones are kept and a portion is missing. Of 130,000 to 150,000 clones in the sample, 90% to 95% were seen once. This clone was observed a few times. Antigen: not known. This clonotype was sampled from an adult in good health. This sample comprised peripheral blood, obtained on day 0 of AZD1222 vaccination.

For the CDR3, the DNA is TGTGCCAGCAGTGACTCAGTAGCGGGAGTTAGCGAGCAGTTCTTC. Protein product: CASSDSVAGVSEQFF. This chain uses TRBV6-4 with TRBJ2-1; 9 bases fit TRBD2. V lost 0 bases and J lost 10; bases outside the gene matches: 7. This CDR3 has 15 amino acids. Germline lookup yields CDR1 MRHNA and CDR2 SNTAGT.